One sample yielded the 32 T cell receptor delta chains listed below, sequenced in a study of gamma-delta chains in newborns, infants, children. TCRdb re-called the reads with CATT. The sample carries 4,500 or so delta-chain clones, over 3% recorded once. The material sequenced was blood. The receptors were sampled from a child who was a newborn, infant or young child, either healthy, febrile or measles-vaccinated (not recorded which).

In this sample, this clone turned up a few times. The J gene is TRDJ3, the V gene TRDV2; TRDD3 matches 13 bases. This CDR3 region has 19 residues. Germline V gene lookup returns CDR1 GEAIGNYY and CDR2 EKD. J gave up 2 bases and V 2 bases, and 5 bases lay outside the gene matches. The CDR3 DNA is TGTGCCTGTGACAACGCACTGGGGGATACGGCCTGGGACACCCGACAGATGTTTTTC. This translates into CACDNALGDTAWDTRQMFF.

The chain carries TRAV29/DV5 and TRDJ1; 8 nucleotides align to TRDD3. CDR3 length: 17 residues. Trimming removed 0 bases from V and 4 bases from J; junction bases left unmatched: 14. The germline V gene encodes CDR1 NSMFDY and CDR2 ISSIKDK. Written as DNA, the CDR3 is TGTGCAGCAAGCGGAGGGATACGCAGGAGGGTGGTCGATAAACTCATCTTT. Translation: CAASGGIRRRVVDKLIF.

A remark on this clone: A far bigger clonotype differs at one base, so this is likely a read error. Other DNA variants within this sample encode the same CDR3. This chain connects TRDV2 to TRDJ3, with TRDD3 identical over 11 bases. This CDR3 spans 18 amino acids. Trimming cost V 1 base and J 2 bases; bases outside gene matches: 3. Per germline, CDR1 GEAIGNYY and CDR2 EKD. CDR3 nucleotides: TGTGCCTGTGACACGGTACTGGGGGATACCTGGGACACCCGACAGATGTTTTTC. This sequence encodes CACDTVLGDTWDTRQMFF.

This clone came up a few times. V usage is TRDV2 and J usage is TRDJ3, with D perhaps TRDD3 (5 bases). The germline gives CDR1 GEAIGNYY, CDR2 EKD. CDR3 size: 22 residues. V was pared by 0 bases and J by 0 bases, with 23 bases between. The chain's CDR3 is CACDTVGVMGPSSSWDTRQMFF. CDR3 DNA: TGTGCCTGTGACACCGTTGGGGTAATGGGACCCTCAAGCTCCTGGGACACCCGACAGATGTTTTTC.

J is TRDJ3 and V is TRDV2; 8 positions agree with TRDD3. Germline CDR1 is GEAIGNYY and CDR2 is EKD. Germline trimming cut 2 bases from V and 0 bases from J; bases unmatched to any gene: 8. The CDR3 contains 19 residues. CDR3 in DNA: TGTGCCTGTGACAAAGTACTGGGGGTTCGCTCCTGGGACACCCGACAGATGTTTTTC. As protein: CACDKVLGVRSWDTRQMFF.

The chain joins TRDV2 to TRDJ3; D possibly corresponds to TRDD3 (5 bases). This CDR3 is built from 18 residues. Germline lookup yields CDR1 GEAIGNYY and CDR2 EKD. Trimming cost V 0 bases and J 0 bases, with 11 bases left between them. CDR3 coding DNA: TGTGCCTGTGACACCGTGGGGACTAGCTCCTGGGACACCCGACAGATGTTTTTC. Protein sequence: CACDTVGTSSWDTRQMFF.

This clone is deemed medium-sized. The sample contains more than one DNA sequence encoding this CDR3. CDR3 nucleotides: TGTGCCTGTGACACCGGGGGATACGCCTCCTGGGACACCCGACAGATGTTTTTC. This gives the protein CACDTGGYASWDTRQMFF. The rearrangement uses TRDV2 and TRDJ3; 10 nucleotides match TRDD3. The V and J ends lost 0 bases and 0 bases, in that order; junction bases with no gene match: 1. This CDR3 spans 18 amino acids. Germline V gene sequence: CDR1 GEAIGNYY, CDR2 EKD.

In this sample, this clone turned up a few times. This specimen includes other DNA sequences encoding the same CDR3. CDR3: CACDTVGGYWDTRQMFF. CDR3 coding DNA: TGTGCCTGTGACACCGTCGGGGGATACTGGGACACCCGACAGATGTTTTTC. The chain employs TRDV2 and TRDJ3; 8 bases match TRDD3. The germline CDR1 and CDR2 sequences are GEAIGNYY and EKD. The CDR3 is 17 amino acids. The V and J ends lost 0 bases and 3 bases, in that order; junction bases with no gene match: 3.

This clone was seen more than once but under ten times. At the DNA level, this CDR3 is encoded by other sequences in the same sample as well. The J gene is TRDJ3, the V gene TRDV2; D remains ambiguous. V was trimmed by 1 base and J by 0 bases, leaving 9 bases between them. From germline, CDR1 is GEAIGNYY and CDR2 EKD. The CDR3 is 17 residues long. CDR3 protein: CACDTVLSSWDTRQMFF. The CDR3 DNA sequence: TGTGCCTGTGACACGGTACTGAGCTCCTGGGACACCCGACAGATGTTTTTC.

A remark on this clone: It differs at one base from a far larger clone, so likely a read error. The sample has other DNA sequences that encode this CDR3 too. The V gene is TRDV2, the J gene TRDJ2; the match to TRDD3 covers 12 bases. This CDR3 has 14 residues. Germline CDR1 reads GEAIGNYY; CDR2 reads EKD. This chain's CDR3 is CACDILGDTAQLFF. The CDR3 DNA reads TGTGCCTGTGACATACTGGGGGATACAGCGCAACTCTTCTTT.

The V gene is TRDV3, the J gene TRDJ1, with 9 bases lining up with TRDD3. Germline matching of the DNA provided the J gene here, since TCRdb leaves it blank. Trimming cost V 1 base and J 0 bases; bases outside gene matches: 12. There are 17 residues in the CDR3. CDR1 is TVYSNPD and CDR2 is GDNSRS in the germline V gene (reference sequence). In DNA, the CDR3 is TGTGCCTTTACATTACTGGGGGACGCCCTTTACACCGATAAACTCATCTTT. This encodes CAFTLLGDALYTDKLIF.

The gene calls are TRDV1 and TRDJ2, with TRDD3 as a possible D gene (5 bases). Germline CDR1 and CDR2: TSWWSYY and QGS. The CDR3 sequence is 15 residues long. Trimming left V 3 bases short and J 6 bases short, with 14 bases between. The CDR3 DNA is TGTGCTCTTGGGGAGCCCGTGGGATCCCCAGCACAACTCTTCTTT. Residues: CALGEPVGSPAQLFF.

The J gene was recorded as TRDJ1; no V gene was called; the D call in the table, TRDD3, was not verified against the DNA. The CDR3 totals 16 residues. CDR3 coding DNA: TGTGCAGCCGCTTCTTCCTGGGGATACCCCGCCGATAAACTCATCTTT. This translates into CAAASSWGYPADKLIF.

This clone was detected only a few times. V is TRDV1 and J is TRDJ1; TRDD3 might be the D (5 bases). The germline V gene has CDR1 TSWWSYY and CDR2 QGS. Trimming removed 0 bases from V and 0 bases from J, with 11 bases in between. CDR3 length equals 16 residues. The CDR3 reads CALGELEYWYTDKLIF. Here the CDR3 DNA reads TGTGCTCTTGGGGAACTAGAGTACTGGTACACCGATAAACTCATCTTT.

This clone has a handful of counts. The rearrangement uses TRDV2 and TRDJ3; TRDD3 aligns across 10 bases. V lost 2 bases, J lost 0 bases, and 6 bases stayed unmatched. The CDR3 has 19 amino acids. Germline V gene sequence: CDR1 GEAIGNYY, CDR2 EKD. The CDR3 DNA reads as TGTGCCTGTGACAAACCAGGGGGGATACGCTCCTGGGACACCCGACAGATGTTTTTC. Translation: CACDKPGGIRSWDTRQMFF.

The chain uses TRDV1 and TRDJ1; D remains ambiguous. Between the trimmed V and J ends, which lost 4 bases and 0 bases, there was a span of 21 bases. The CDR3 is 18 residues long. Germline CDR1 TSWWSYY, CDR2 QGS. CDR3 loop: CALGVYVGPGVYTDKLIF. CDR3 DNA: TGTGCTCTTGGGGTCTACGTCGGACCGGGAGTATACACCGATAAACTCATCTTT.

This clone has a handful of counts. V and J are TRDV2 and TRDJ3; TRDD3 matches at 11 bases. Matching the DNA to germline supplied the J gene, which TCRdb does not give. With 1 base clipped from V and 0 bases from J, the junction kept 4 bases outside the gene matches. Germline lookup yields CDR1 GEAIGNYY and CDR2 EKD. The CDR3 has 19 residues. Written as DNA, the CDR3 is TGTGCCTGTGACACAGCTGGGGGATACAGCTCCTGGGACACCCGACAGATGTTTTTC. It encodes CACDTAGGYSSWDTRQMFF.

By sample share, this clone is medium-sized (0.01 to 0.1%). The rearrangement links TRDV2 to TRDJ1; 11 nucleotides match TRDD3. The junction had 9 bases not matched to a gene; V was cut back by 3 bases and J by 7 bases. This CDR3 region has 15 residues. Germline V lookup: CDR1 GEAIGNYY, CDR2 EKD. Here the CDR3 reads CACDVLGDKRGKLIF. The CDR3 coding sequence is TGTGCCTGTGACGTACTGGGGGATAAGAGGGGTAAACTCATCTTT.

This clone was observed a few times. V usage is TRDV2 and J usage is TRDJ2, with 7 bases identical to TRDD3. Losses at the gene ends were 3 bases for V and 3 bases for J; bases not matched to a gene: 6. The CDR3 consists of 15 residues. Germline-derived CDR1 and CDR2 are GEAIGNYY and EKD. The CDR3, as DNA: TGTGCCTGTGACTCTCTACTGGGGATGACAGCACAACTCTTCTTT. Translating it yields CACDSLLGMTAQLFF.

This clone is medium-sized within its sample. V usage is TRDV2 and J usage is TRDJ3; weak D call: TRDD3 (6 bases). CDR1 and CDR2 (germline): GEAIGNYY, EKD. This CDR3 spans 16 amino acids. V lost 3 bases, J lost 0 bases, and 8 bases lay in between. As DNA, the CDR3 is TGTGCCTGTGACGGGATAAGCTCCTGGGACACCCGACAGATGTTTTTC. Translating gives CACDGISSWDTRQMFF.

This clone appeared a few times. A read error is possible here, since a much larger clone lies one base away. Other DNA sequences in this specimen translate into the identical CDR3. The chain has TRDV2 and TRDJ1; 8 nucleotides align to TRDD3. Germline loops: CDR1 GEAIGNYY, CDR2 EKD. The CDR3 extends over 15 amino acids. The V and J ends lost 7 bases and 0 bases, in that order; junction bases with no gene match: 9. The DNA of the CDR3 is TGTGCCTGCGACGTACTGGGGGTCCACACCGATAAACTCATCTTT. Protein: CACDVLGVHTDKLIF.

This clone was seen a handful of times. One end of the junction does not line up with germline, which may come from a read error. This chain uses TRDV2 with TRDJ3; a possible D gene is TRDD3 (5 bases). Germline lookup yields CDR1 GEAIGNYY and CDR2 EKD. The CDR3 runs to 18 residues. The CDR3 coding sequence is TGTGCCTGTGACACCGGGGGGCCGAGCTCCTGGGACACCCGACAGACGTTTTTC. This translates into CACDTGGPSSWDTRQTFF.

The chain uses TRDV2 and TRDJ3, with TRDD3 as a possible D gene (6 bases). Per germline, CDR1 GEAIGNYY and CDR2 EKD. The CDR3 covers 19 residues. The germline V and J ends were trimmed by 0 bases and 0 bases, with 14 bases remaining between them. CDR3 residues: CACDTAPGVPSWDTRQMFF. In nucleotides, the CDR3 is TGTGCCTGTGACACCGCACCTGGGGTCCCCTCCTGGGACACCCGACAGATGTTTTTC.

The V call is TRDV2, the J call TRDJ3; no definite D call. Germline V gene data show CDR1 as GEAIGNYY and CDR2 as EKD. This CDR3 has 19 amino acids. V was clipped by 0 bases and J by 0 bases, with 14 bases between them. CDR3 residues: CACDTVSTPSSWDTRQMFF. The CDR3 bases are TGTGCCTGTGACACCGTGAGTACCCCGAGCTCCTGGGACACCCGACAGATGTTTTTC.

This clone was seen a handful of times. This chain connects TRDV2 to TRDJ3; TRDD3 agrees at 11 bases. Unmatched junction bases numbered 8, after V lost 3 bases and J lost 5 bases. CDR1 is GEAIGNYY, CDR2 EKD, per germline. The CDR3 is 18 amino acids. CDR3 sequence reads: CACDQYWGISRDTRQMFF. The CDR3 nucleotides are TGTGCCTGTGACCAGTACTGGGGGATAAGCCGGGACACCCGACAGATGTTTTTC.

About this clone: Different DNA sequences within this sample yield the same CDR3. The chain has TRDV2 and TRDJ3; the match to TRDD3 covers 11 bases. This CDR3 contains 18 residues. The trim removed 0 bases at V and 2 bases at J, leaving 2 bases unmatched. Germline assignment: CDR1 GEAIGNYY and CDR2 EKD. This CDR3 reads CACDTVGDTTWDTRQMFF. The CDR3 region has the DNA TGTGCCTGTGACACCGTGGGGGATACGACCTGGGACACCCGACAGATGTTTTTC.

The chain carries TRDV2 and TRDJ1; no definite D call. Germline CDR1 reads GEAIGNYY; CDR2 reads EKD. V shed 3 bases and J shed 3 bases, with 13 bases lying between them. The CDR3 loop spans 14 amino acids. This CDR3 reads CACDSVGEPDKLIF. The CDR3 DNA reads TGTGCCTGTGACTCCGTGGGAGAGCCCGATAAACTCATCTTT.

About this clone itself: With a much larger clone just one base away, this may be a read error. Distinct nucleotide sequences in the sample also encode this CDR3. This rearrangement joins TRDV2 to TRDJ3, with 8 bases that match TRDD3. The CDR3 extends over 18 amino acids. The trim removed 0 bases at V and 0 bases at J, leaving 3 bases unmatched. The germline V gene has CDR1 GEAIGNYY and CDR2 EKD. The CDR3 loop is CACDTAGGYSWDTRQMFF. CDR3 coding DNA: TGTGCCTGTGACACCGCCGGGGGATACTCCTGGGACACCCGACAGATGTTTTTC.

As to this clone: A read error may account for a junction end that differs from germline. The rearrangement joins TRDV2 to TRDJ2, with 8 bases identical to TRDD3. This CDR3 region has 15 residues. Per germline, CDR1 GEAIGNYY and CDR2 EKD. The CDR3: CACDTVGDLTAQPFF. For the CDR3, the DNA is TGTGCCTGTGACACCGTGGGGGATCTGACAGCACAACCCTTCTTT.

This clone qualifies as medium-sized (0.01 to 0.1%). This chain links TRAV29/DV5 with TRDJ1; weak D call: TRDD3 (6 bases). Trimming shortened V by 0 bases and J by 0 bases, and 15 bases separated the two germline ends. Germline assignment: CDR1 NSMFDY and CDR2 ISSIKDK. The CDR3 covers 16 residues. CDR3 loop: CAASAGGGLYTDKLIF. CDR3 nucleotides: TGTGCAGCAAGCGCGGGTGGGGGTCTGTACACCGATAAACTCATCTTT.

This chain uses TRDV2 with TRDJ3; D possibly corresponds to TRDD3 (6 bases). The CDR3 extends over 17 amino acids. V gave up 0 bases and J gave up 2 bases, with 10 bases separating them. Germline CDR1 reads GEAIGNYY; CDR2 reads EKD. CDR3 residues: CACDTAWDTWDTRQMFF. The CDR3 nucleotides are TGTGCCTGTGACACCGCATGGGATACCTGGGACACCCGACAGATGTTTTTC.

About this clone itself: This probably arose from a read error, given a far larger clone one base away. V usage is TRDV2 and J usage is TRDJ2; TRDD3 agrees at 13 bases. V shed 3 bases, J shed 6 bases, and the junction held 3 bases outside the gene matches. The germline V gene encodes CDR1 GEAIGNYY and CDR2 EKD. This CDR3 has 15 amino acids. The CDR3 DNA is TGTGCCTGTGACGTACTGGGGGATACGGCAGCACAACTCTTCTTT. This translates into CACDVLGDTAAQLFF.